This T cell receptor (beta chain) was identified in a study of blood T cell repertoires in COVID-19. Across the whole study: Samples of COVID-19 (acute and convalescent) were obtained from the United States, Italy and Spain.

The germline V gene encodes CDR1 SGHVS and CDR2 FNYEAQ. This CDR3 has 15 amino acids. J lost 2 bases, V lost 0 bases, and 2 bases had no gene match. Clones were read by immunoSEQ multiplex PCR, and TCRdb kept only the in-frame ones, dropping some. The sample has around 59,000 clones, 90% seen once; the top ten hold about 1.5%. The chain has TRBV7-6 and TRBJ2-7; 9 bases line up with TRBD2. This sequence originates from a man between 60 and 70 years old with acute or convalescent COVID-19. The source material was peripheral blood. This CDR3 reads CASSLASGSAYEQYF. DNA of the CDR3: TGTGCCAGCAGCTTAGCTAGCGGGAGTGCCTACGAGCAGTACTTC.